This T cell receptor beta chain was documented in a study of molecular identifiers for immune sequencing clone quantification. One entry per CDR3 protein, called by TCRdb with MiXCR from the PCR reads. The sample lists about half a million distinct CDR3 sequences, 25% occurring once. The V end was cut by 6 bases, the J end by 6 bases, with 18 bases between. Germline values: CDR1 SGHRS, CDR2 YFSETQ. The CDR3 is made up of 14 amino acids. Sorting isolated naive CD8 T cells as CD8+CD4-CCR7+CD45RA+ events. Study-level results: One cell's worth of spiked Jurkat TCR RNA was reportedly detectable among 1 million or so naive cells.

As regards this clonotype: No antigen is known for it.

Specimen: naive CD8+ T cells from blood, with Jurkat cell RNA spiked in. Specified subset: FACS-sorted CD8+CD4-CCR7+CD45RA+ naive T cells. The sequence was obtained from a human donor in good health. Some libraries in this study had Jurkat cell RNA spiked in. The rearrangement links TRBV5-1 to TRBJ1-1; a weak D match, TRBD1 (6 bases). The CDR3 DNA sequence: TGCGCCAGCACCAAAACAACAGGGTGGGCTGAAGCTTTCTTT. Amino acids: CASTKTTGWAEAFF.